The rows below give T cell receptor beta chains drawn from one sample of a study of cytomegalovirus exposure and HLA in healthy donors. Here immunoSEQ multiplex PCR was the method, and the copy in TCRdb shows in-frame clones only, minus some. The table records 150,000 to 200,000 clones, roughly 74% of them present only once. Sequenced input: PBMCs. Receptors originate from a young woman in good health and CMV-seronegative. The CDR3 runs from the conserved cysteine through the conserved F or W. The order of the fields is D gene, V gene, J gene, clone size, CDR3 protein, CDR3 DNA. The D gene is left open where the match is weak. Size is omitted from some rows. Given values are once, few, many or a class for expanded clones.

NA	TRBV5-1	TRBJ2-7	NA	CASSPGGPYEQYF	TGCGCCAGCAGCCCCGGGGGGCCCTACGAGCAGTACTTC
NA	TRBV6-6	TRBJ1-1	NA	CASSYFGGTNTEAFF	TGTGCCAGCAGTTATTTTGGGGGGACGAACACTGAAGCTTTCTTT
TRBD1	TRBV10-3	TRBJ1-2	NA	CAISELWGTGGSGYTF	TGTGCCATCAGTGAACTATGGGGGACAGGGGGCAGTGGCTACACCTTC
TRBD1	TRBV15	TRBJ1-3	NA	CATSRGAGGTGNTIYF	TGTGCCACCAGCAGAGGGGCAGGGGGAACCGGAAACACCATATATTTT
TRBD2	TRBV5-1	TRBJ2-5	NA	CASSLLASGGQETQYF	TGCGCCAGCAGCTTGTTGGCTAGCGGGGGGCAAGAGACCCAGTACTTC
TRBD2	TRBV5-1	TRBJ2-1	once	CASSSTAAGAYNEQFF	TGCGCCAGCAGCTCGACTGCAGCGGGGGCGTACAATGAGCAGTTCTTC
NA	TRBV7-2	TRBJ1-5	NA	CASSLTNQPQHF	TGTGCCAGCAGCTTAACAAATCAGCCCCAGCATTTT
NA	TRBV5-4	TRBJ1-1	few	CASSLGGGAEAFF	TGTGCCAGCAGCTTGGGGGGAGGCGCTGAAGCTTTCTTT
TRBD1	TRBV5-1	TRBJ1-2	NA	CASSLGRDSIPMGYTF	TGCGCCAGCAGCTTGGGCCGGGACAGTATACCCATGGGCTACACCTTC
NA	TRBV7-9	TRBJ2-7	NA	CASRFDSDYEQYF	TGTGCCAGCAGATTTGACAGTGACTACGAGCAGTACTTC
NA	TRBV6-5	TRBJ1-1	NA	CASTPPSRGTEAFF	TGTGCCAGCACCCCCCCCAGTAGGGGCACTGAAGCTTTCTTT
NA	TRBV7-9	TRBJ2-7	NA	CASSLARPHEQYF	TGTGCCAGCAGCTTAGCGCGGCCCCACGAGCAGTACTTC
TRBD1	TRBV6-5	TRBJ2-7	NA	CASSGVGTDYEQYF	TGTGCCAGCAGTGGTGTAGGGACAGACTACGAGCAGTACTTC
NA	TRBV27	TRBJ2-6	NA	CASSLSDSGANVLTF	TGTGCCAGCAGTTTAAGCGACTCTGGGGCCAACGTCCTGACTTTC
NA	TRBV18	TRBJ1-3	NA	CASSPQTGRGNTIYF	TGTGCCAGCTCACCACAAACAGGGAGAGGAAACACCATATATTTT
NA	TRBV19	TRBJ1-5	NA	CASSIIREPQHF	TGTGCCAGTAGTATTATCCGTGAGCCCCAGCATTTT
NA	TRBV7-3	TRBJ2-6	NA	CASSFDIAGANVLTF	TGTGCCAGCAGCTTCGACATAGCTGGGGCCAACGTCCTGACTTTC
TRBD1	TRBV4-1	TRBJ2-2	NA	CASSQVIQGIGAGELFF	TGCGCCAGCAGCCAAGTAATACAGGGGATAGGGGCCGGGGAGCTGTTTTTT
NA	TRBV6-1	TRBJ1-2	NA	CASSEYSGSYGYTF	TGTGCCAGCAGTGAATATTCAGGATCTTATGGCTACACCTTC
NA	TRBV5-1	TRBJ2-1	NA	CASSTGTPGINEQFF	TGCGCCAGCAGCACCGGGACTCCGGGCATCAATGAGCAGTTCTTC
NA	TRBV9	TRBJ1-3	NA	CASNPWGLQVDTIYF	TGTGCCAGCAACCCATGGGGGCTACAGGTTGACACCATATATTTT
TRBD2	TRBV5-4	TRBJ2-5	NA	CASSSGLAGDGETQYF	TGTGCCAGCAGCTCTGGACTAGCGGGGGATGGAGAGACCCAGTACTTC
TRBD2	TRBV4-2	TRBJ2-1	NA	CASSLRTSGLNEQFF	TGTGCCAGCAGCCTAAGGACTAGCGGGCTCAATGAGCAGTTCTTC
TRBD1	TRBV7-9	TRBJ2-1	NA	CASSPGTGGYNEQFF	TGTGCCAGCAGCCCCGGGACAGGGGGATACAATGAGCAGTTCTTC
TRBD2	TRBV4-1	TRBJ2-5	NA	CASRETGTSTQYF	TGCGCCAGCAGAGAAACCGGGACTAGTACCCAGTACTTC
NA	TRBV27	TRBJ2-2	NA	CASSHSGIGELFF	TGTGCCAGCAGTCACTCAGGGATCGGGGAGCTGTTTTTT
NA	TRBV14	TRBJ2-4	few	CASSPGWAPKNIQYF	TGTGCCAGCAGCCCTGGGTGGGCCCCCAAAAACATTCAGTACTTC
NA	TRBV7-9	TRBJ2-7	NA	CASSRGNEQYF	TGTGCCAGCAGTCGGGGAAACGAGCAGTACTTC
NA	TRBV12-5	TRBJ1-5	NA	CASGLVVAGVSQPQHF	TGTGCTAGTGGTTTGGTAGTGGCAGGGGTCAGTCAGCCCCAGCATTTT
NA	TRBV6-5	TRBJ2-2	NA	CASRTAGRGELFF	TGTGCCAGCAGGACGGCGGGGAGGGGGGAGCTGTTTTTT
TRBD2	TRBV29-1	TRBJ2-5	few	CSVRPGLAGDLKTQYF	TGCAGCGTTCGGCCGGGACTAGCGGGAGATCTTAAGACCCAGTACTTC
NA	TRBV27	TRBJ2-1	NA	CASSLSLGAYEQFF	TGTGCCAGCAGTTTAAGTCTGGGGGCATACGAGCAGTTCTTC
TRBD1	TRBV7-2	TRBJ2-7	NA	CASSFTWDRRYSYEQYF	TGTGCCAGCAGCTTCACCTGGGACAGGCGGTATTCCTACGAGCAGTACTTC
TRBD1	TRBV18	TRBJ1-5	once	CASSPTGASNQPQHF	TGTGCCAGCTCACCGACAGGGGCTAGCAATCAGCCCCAGCATTTT
NA	TRBV7-8	TRBJ1-1	NA	CASGRSGMNTEAFF	TGTGCCAGCGGTCGATCAGGGATGAACACTGAAGCTTTCTTT
TRBD1	TRBV5-6	TRBJ2-7	NA	CASSLAGTGSRYEQYF	TGTGCCAGCAGCCTCGCCGGGACAGGGTCAAGATACGAGCAGTACTTC
TRBD2	TRBV11-3	TRBJ2-7	NA	CASSFLSGGYEQYF	TGTGCCAGCAGCTTCCTCTCCGGGGGGTACGAGCAGTACTTC
TRBD2	TRBV7-7	TRBJ2-3	NA	CASSLGLANADTQYF	TGTGCTAGCAGCTTAGGACTAGCGAACGCAGATACGCAGTATTTT
TRBD2	TRBV7-3	TRBJ2-1	NA	CASSSSGTSGRAGNEQFF	TGTGCCAGCAGCTCCTCAGGGACTAGCGGGAGGGCCGGGAATGAGCAGTTCTTC
NA	TRBV7-9	TRBJ1-3	once	CASSLTQGLGNTIYF	TGTGCCAGCAGCCTAACCCAGGGTCTTGGAAACACCATATATTTT
NA	TRBV11-2	TRBJ2-2	NA	CASSLWFAENTGELFF	TGTGCCAGCAGCTTATGGTTCGCAGAGAACACCGGGGAGCTGTTTTTT
TRBD2	TRBV7-3	TRBJ2-1	NA	CASSFLAGVLYNEQFF	TGTGCCAGCAGCTTCTTAGCGGGAGTGCTATACAATGAGCAGTTCTTC
TRBD1	TRBV5-4	TRBJ1-1	NA	CASRFGQGMNTEAFF	TGTGCCAGCAGGTTCGGACAGGGCATGAACACTGAAGCTTTCTTT
TRBD1	TRBV18	TRBJ1-1	few	CASSLETGGYTEAFF	TGTGCCAGCTCATTGGAGACAGGGGGCTACACTGAAGCTTTCTTT
TRBD1	TRBV30	TRBJ1-2	NA	CAWSVQNRGYGYTF	TGTGCCTGGAGTGTACAAAACAGGGGATATGGCTACACCTTC
TRBD1	TRBV30	TRBJ1-4	NA	CAWSASGTGNEKLFF	TGTGCCTGGAGTGCGTCCGGGACAGGGAATGAAAAACTGTTTTTT
NA	TRBV28	TRBJ2-3	NA	CASSFRGSDTQYF	TGTGCCAGCAGTTTTAGGGGGTCAGATACGCAGTATTTT
TRBD1	TRBV7-3	TRBJ2-3	NA	CASSDKTGSTDTQYF	TGTGCCAGCAGCGACAAGACAGGGAGCACAGATACGCAGTATTTT
NA	TRBV11-3	TRBJ2-3	NA	CASSLGGGHADTQYF	TGTGCCAGCAGCCTAGGGGGGGGACATGCAGATACGCAGTATTTT
NA	TRBV29-1	TRBJ2-3	NA	CSVEDQGTDTQYF	TGCAGCGTTGAAGATCAGGGCACAGATACGCAGTATTTT
TRBD2	TRBV5-1	TRBJ2-5	few	CASRGSGGPNQETQYF	TGCGCCAGCAGGGGCAGCGGGGGCCCTAACCAAGAGACCCAGTACTTC
NA	TRBV6-1	TRBJ2-7	NA	CASSEGGTGRIEQYF	TGTGCCAGCAGTGAAGGAGGGACTGGACGGATAGAGCAGTACTTC
NA	TRBV29-1	TRBJ1-1	NA	CSVAGSGNTEAFF	TGCAGCGTTGCAGGGTCTGGGAACACTGAAGCTTTCTTT
TRBD1	TRBV12-5	TRBJ2-3	NA	CASGFGTGLLDSTDTQYF	TGTGCTAGTGGTTTCGGGACAGGACTTTTAGATAGCACAGATACGCAGTATTTT
TRBD2	TRBV11-3	TRBJ2-1	NA	CASSLVAGVSYNEQFF	TGTGCCAGCAGCTTAGTAGCGGGGGTGTCCTACAATGAGCAGTTCTTC
TRBD2	TRBV5-1	TRBJ2-3	NA	CASSLYAGGSTDTQYF	TGCGCCAGCAGCTTGTACGCGGGAGGTAGCACAGATACGCAGTATTTT
TRBD1	TRBV19	TRBJ1-2	NA	CASLGQGAPGYGYTF	TGTGCCAGTTTGGGACAGGGGGCGCCGGGGTATGGCTACACCTTC
TRBD2	TRBV6-1	TRBJ2-7	NA	CASSPGTRSRYEQYF	TGTGCCAGCAGTCCCGGGACTAGAAGTAGGTACGAGCAGTACTTC
NA	TRBV15	TRBJ2-6	few	CATSATGYNSGANVLTF	TGTGCCACCTCCGCCACAGGATACAACTCTGGGGCCAACGTCCTGACTTTC